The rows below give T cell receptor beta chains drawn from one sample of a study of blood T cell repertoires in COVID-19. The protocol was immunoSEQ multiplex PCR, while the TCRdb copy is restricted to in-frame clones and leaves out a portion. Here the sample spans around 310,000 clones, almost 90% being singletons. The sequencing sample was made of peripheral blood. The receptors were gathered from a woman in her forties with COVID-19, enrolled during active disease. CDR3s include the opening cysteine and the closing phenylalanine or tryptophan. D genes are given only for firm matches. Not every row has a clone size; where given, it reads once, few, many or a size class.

CDR3 DNA: TGTGCCAGCAGCTCGGACACTCCAGAGACCCAGTACTTC
CDR3 protein: CASSSDTPETQYF
clone size: -
D gene: -
V gene: TRBV5-6
J gene: TRBJ2-5

CDR3 DNA: TGTGCTAGTGGTTTGACAGGACAGGCGGGGGGTATTCGTGGCTACACCTTC
CDR3 protein: CASGLTGQAGGIRGYTF
clone size: once
D gene: TRBD1
V gene: TRBV12-5
J gene: TRBJ1-2

CDR3 DNA: TGTGCCAGCAGCTTGGTCCGACAGGGACCGACTGAAGCTTTCTTT
CDR3 protein: CASSLVRQGPTEAFF
clone size: -
D gene: TRBD1
V gene: TRBV5-6
J gene: TRBJ1-1

CDR3 DNA: TGCGCCAGCAGCTTGGCCCGACAGGGGGCCGGTGAAAAACTGTTTTTT
CDR3 protein: CASSLARQGAGEKLFF
clone size: -
D gene: TRBD1
V gene: TRBV5-1
J gene: TRBJ1-4

CDR3 DNA: TGTGCCAGCAGTCCACCTATAATGCGGGGGGTCCCCGGGGAGCTGTTTTTT
CDR3 protein: CASSPPIMRGVPGELFF
clone size: -
D gene: TRBD2
V gene: TRBV28
J gene: TRBJ2-2

CDR3 DNA: TGTGCCAGCAGCTTAGAGGATAGGGGTGGCTACACCTTC
CDR3 protein: CASSLEDRGGYTF
clone size: few
D gene: -
V gene: TRBV7-2
J gene: TRBJ1-2

CDR3 DNA: TGCGCCAGCAGCCACTCGACAGGGGTGGCAGATACGCAGTATTTT
CDR3 protein: CASSHSTGVADTQYF
clone size: -
D gene: TRBD1
V gene: TRBV4-3
J gene: TRBJ2-3

CDR3 DNA: TGCAGCGCGGAAAGTGACCGGGACACAACCTCCTACGAGCAGTACTTC
CDR3 protein: CSAESDRDTTSYEQYF
clone size: -
D gene: -
V gene: TRBV29-1
J gene: TRBJ2-7

CDR3 DNA: TGTGCCAGCTCAGTTATGGACAGGTCGGACGGGGAGCTGTTTTTT
CDR3 protein: CASSVMDRSDGELFF
clone size: -
D gene: TRBD1
V gene: TRBV18
J gene: TRBJ2-2

CDR3 DNA: TGTGCCAGCAGCGTAGGCCCGGGGGGTCCCTACGAGCAGTACTTC
CDR3 protein: CASSVGPGGPYEQYF
clone size: -
D gene: TRBD2
V gene: TRBV9
J gene: TRBJ2-7

CDR3 DNA: TGCGCCAGCAGCCCAGAAACCGGGACAGGGGGTTCACCCCTCCACTTT
CDR3 protein: CASSPETGTGGSPLHF
clone size: -
D gene: TRBD1
V gene: TRBV4-3
J gene: TRBJ1-6

CDR3 DNA: TGTGCCAGCAGTTCCACAGGGGGCGGTCCCTATGGCTACACCTTC
CDR3 protein: CASSSTGGGPYGYTF
clone size: -
D gene: TRBD1
V gene: TRBV27
J gene: TRBJ1-2

CDR3 DNA: TGTGCCAGCAGGGCACAGGGCTACTCTGGAAACACCATATATTTT
CDR3 protein: CASRAQGYSGNTIYF
clone size: few
D gene: -
V gene: TRBV28
J gene: TRBJ1-3

CDR3 DNA: TGTGCCAGTAGTTATGAACTAGCGGGAGGAACAGATACGCAGTATTTT
CDR3 protein: CASSYELAGGTDTQYF
clone size: -
D gene: TRBD2
V gene: TRBV19
J gene: TRBJ2-3

CDR3 DNA: TGTGCCTGGAGTCCCGGGACAGATAATCAGCCCCAGCATTTT
CDR3 protein: CAWSPGTDNQPQHF
clone size: -
D gene: TRBD1
V gene: TRBV30
J gene: TRBJ1-5

CDR3 DNA: TGTGCCAGCAGTTTATCGGGCGGCGGGTATGTTGAAAAACTGTTTTTT
CDR3 protein: CASSLSGGGYVEKLFF
clone size: once
D gene: -
V gene: TRBV28
J gene: TRBJ1-4

CDR3 DNA: TGTGCCAGCAGTCTTACCCTAGGGGCAGTGACCCTAGCTAACTATGGCTACACCTTC
CDR3 protein: CASSLTLGAVTLANYGYTF
clone size: -
D gene: -
V gene: TRBV28
J gene: TRBJ1-2

CDR3 DNA: TGTGCCAGCGACAGGGGTTCACCCCTCCACTTT
CDR3 protein: CASDRGSPLHF
clone size: -
D gene: TRBD1
V gene: TRBV6-5
J gene: TRBJ1-6

CDR3 DNA: TGTGCCAGCAGCGTAGGACAGGGGGGCACCGGGGAGCTGTTTTTT
CDR3 protein: CASSVGQGGTGELFF
clone size: -
D gene: TRBD1
V gene: TRBV9
J gene: TRBJ2-2

CDR3 DNA: TGTGCCAGCAGCCCCGACGGGGGAAGCACTGAAGCTTTCTTT
CDR3 protein: CASSPDGGSTEAFF
clone size: -
D gene: -
V gene: TRBV7-9
J gene: TRBJ1-1

CDR3 DNA: TGTGCCAGCAGTGACTTTCAGGGGGCATATGAAAAACTGTTTTTT
CDR3 protein: CASSDFQGAYEKLFF
clone size: -
D gene: TRBD1
V gene: TRBV25-1
J gene: TRBJ1-4

CDR3 DNA: TGTGCCAGCAGCTCGGGACTGAATAATTCACCCCTCCACTTT
CDR3 protein: CASSSGLNNSPLHF
clone size: -
D gene: -
V gene: TRBV7-3
J gene: TRBJ1-6

CDR3 DNA: TGTGCCAGCAGTGACAACGAGCAGTACTTC
CDR3 protein: CASSDNEQYF
clone size: -
D gene: -
V gene: TRBV2
J gene: TRBJ2-7

CDR3 DNA: TGTGCCAGCAGTGCCAGACTAGCGGGGGGGGAGACCCAGTACTTC
CDR3 protein: CASSARLAGGETQYF
clone size: -
D gene: TRBD2
V gene: TRBV25-1
J gene: TRBJ2-5

CDR3 DNA: TGCAGCGTGACAGGAGCTAGTAACTATGGCTACACCTTC
CDR3 protein: CSVTGASNYGYTF
clone size: -
D gene: -
V gene: TRBV29-1
J gene: TRBJ1-2

CDR3 DNA: TGTGCCAGCAGTTCTCCCCCGGGACAGGGGGATTACGAGCAGTACTTC
CDR3 protein: CASSSPPGQGDYEQYF
clone size: -
D gene: TRBD1
V gene: TRBV28
J gene: TRBJ2-7

CDR3 DNA: TGTGCCAGCAGCCCCCGGGACAGTCGAATCTATGGCTACACCTTC
CDR3 protein: CASSPRDSRIYGYTF
clone size: -
D gene: TRBD1
V gene: TRBV7-6
J gene: TRBJ1-2

CDR3 DNA: TGTGCCAGCAGTTACTCCGGGACTAGCCCCGGTCAGCAGTACTTC
CDR3 protein: CASSYSGTSPGQQYF
clone size: -
D gene: TRBD2
V gene: TRBV6-5
J gene: TRBJ2-7

CDR3 DNA: TGTGCCAGCAGCGTCTATACGTCGGGGAACGCCGGGGAGCTGTTTTTT
CDR3 protein: CASSVYTSGNAGELFF
clone size: once
D gene: -
V gene: TRBV5-5
J gene: TRBJ2-2

CDR3 DNA: TGTGCCAGCAGCTCCCCCGGGGACAGGGGGGAACCGAACACCGGGGAGCTGTTTTTT
CDR3 protein: CASSSPGDRGEPNTGELFF
clone size: once
D gene: TRBD1
V gene: TRBV7-8
J gene: TRBJ2-2

CDR3 DNA: TGTGCCACGGGGACTTTTCGGTACGAGCAGTACTTC
CDR3 protein: CATGTFRYEQYF
clone size: -
D gene: -
V gene: TRBV28
J gene: TRBJ2-7

CDR3 DNA: TGCGCCAGCAGCCAAGATCGCGCTAGCGTCGACGAGCAGTACTTC
CDR3 protein: CASSQDRASVDEQYF
clone size: once
D gene: -
V gene: TRBV4-3
J gene: TRBJ2-7

CDR3 DNA: TGTGCCAGCAGCCAACAGGGAAACTATGGCTACACCTTC
CDR3 protein: CASSQQGNYGYTF
clone size: -
D gene: -
V gene: TRBV12-3/TRBV12-4
J gene: TRBJ1-2

CDR3 DNA: TGTGCCAGCAGCTCGACAGGGGGCTACTATGGCTACACCTTC
CDR3 protein: CASSSTGGYYGYTF
clone size: -
D gene: TRBD1
V gene: TRBV6-4
J gene: TRBJ1-2

CDR3 DNA: TGTGCCAGCAACACAGTACACGGGGCGGGGACTGAAGCTTTCTTT
CDR3 protein: CASNTVHGAGTEAFF
clone size: few
D gene: -
V gene: TRBV27
J gene: TRBJ1-1

CDR3 DNA: TGTGCCAGCAGCGCCCCTAAGGGGCGGGGGCCGGACACTGAAGCTTTCTTT
CDR3 protein: CASSAPKGRGPDTEAFF
clone size: -
D gene: -
V gene: TRBV9
J gene: TRBJ1-1

CDR3 DNA: TGTGCCAGCAGCCAGTCCGGGTATCCCACAGATACGCAGTATTTT
CDR3 protein: CASSQSGYPTDTQYF
clone size: -
D gene: -
V gene: TRBV3-1/TRBV3-2
J gene: TRBJ2-3

CDR3 DNA: TGTGCCAGCAGCCCCATCTACCCGACAGCCTACGAGCAGTACTTC
CDR3 protein: CASSPIYPTAYEQYF
clone size: -
D gene: -
V gene: TRBV7-9
J gene: TRBJ2-7

CDR3 DNA: TGTGCCAGCAGCCAAGAAGGCCCTCTTCGGACAGGTGGAAACACCATATATTTT
CDR3 protein: CASSQEGPLRTGGNTIYF
clone size: -
D gene: TRBD1
V gene: TRBV4-2
J gene: TRBJ1-3

CDR3 DNA: TGTGCCAGCAGTTTACTACCCATCCCTGAAGCTTTCTTT
CDR3 protein: CASSLLPIPEAFF
clone size: -
D gene: -
V gene: TRBV28
J gene: TRBJ1-1

CDR3 DNA: TGTGCCAGTACCGGGACAGGGGGCACTGAAGCTTTCTTT
CDR3 protein: CASTGTGGTEAFF
clone size: -
D gene: TRBD1
V gene: TRBV2
J gene: TRBJ1-1

CDR3 DNA: TGTGCCAGCAGCTTCGGGGGGGCGGCTGGAAACACCATATATTTT
CDR3 protein: CASSFGGAAGNTIYF
clone size: -
D gene: -
V gene: TRBV5-4
J gene: TRBJ1-3

CDR3 DNA: TGTGCCATCAGTGACCTGTCGAACACTGAAGCTTTCTTT
CDR3 protein: CAISDLSNTEAFF
clone size: -
D gene: -
V gene: TRBV10-3
J gene: TRBJ1-1

CDR3 DNA: TGTGCCAGCGGCCCTGCCGTCGTAGGAAACACCATATATTTT
CDR3 protein: CASGPAVVGNTIYF
clone size: -
D gene: -
V gene: TRBV28
J gene: TRBJ1-3

CDR3 DNA: TGTGCCAGCAGCAGCGACAGCCAAGAGACCCAGTACTTC
CDR3 protein: CASSSDSQETQYF
clone size: -
D gene: -
V gene: TRBV6-4
J gene: TRBJ2-5

CDR3 DNA: TGTGCCAGCAGCGAACAGATCTCATTTGATGGCTACACCTTC
CDR3 protein: CASSEQISFDGYTF
clone size: few
D gene: -
V gene: TRBV7-2
J gene: TRBJ1-2

CDR3 DNA: TGTGCCAGCCCAGCGGGGGCGGAAACAGATACGCAGTATTTT
CDR3 protein: CASPAGAETDTQYF
clone size: -
D gene: TRBD2
V gene: TRBV18
J gene: TRBJ2-3

CDR3 DNA: TGTGCCAGCAGTCTAAGGACTTCGTATAACACCGGGGAGCTGTTTTTT
CDR3 protein: CASSLRTSYNTGELFF
clone size: once
D gene: -
V gene: TRBV27
J gene: TRBJ2-2

CDR3 DNA: TGTGCCAGCACCTACAGGGGTACAGCTTTCTTT
CDR3 protein: CASTYRGTAFF
clone size: -
D gene: TRBD1
V gene: TRBV6-5
J gene: TRBJ1-1

CDR3 DNA: TGTGCCAGCAGCCCCTCGGGACTAGCGGGGCCCGGGGGTGAGCAGTTCTTC
CDR3 protein: CASSPSGLAGPGGEQFF
clone size: -
D gene: TRBD2
V gene: TRBV11-3
J gene: TRBJ2-1

CDR3 DNA: TGTGCTAGCAGCCTGACCGGGACAGGGGTTGAGGAGCAGTACTTC
CDR3 protein: CASSLTGTGVEEQYF
clone size: -
D gene: TRBD1
V gene: TRBV7-7
J gene: TRBJ2-7

CDR3 DNA: TGTGCCAGCAGCTTACAGGGAGGGCAAGAGACCCAGTACTTC
CDR3 protein: CASSLQGGQETQYF
clone size: -
D gene: TRBD2
V gene: TRBV7-9
J gene: TRBJ2-5

CDR3 DNA: TGTGCCAGCAGTCTAAGCGGTGCCTACGAGCAGTACTTC
CDR3 protein: CASSLSGAYEQYF
clone size: few
D gene: -
V gene: TRBV7-2
J gene: TRBJ2-7

CDR3 DNA: TGTGCCAGCAGCCCTGACACCTACACTGAAGCTTTCTTT
CDR3 protein: CASSPDTYTEAFF
clone size: -
D gene: -
V gene: TRBV2
J gene: TRBJ1-1

CDR3 DNA: TGTGCCAGCAGCGCAACTTCGGGGGGGCGAGGAGATACGCAGTATTTT
CDR3 protein: CASSATSGGRGDTQYF
clone size: once
D gene: TRBD2
V gene: TRBV7-9
J gene: TRBJ2-3